The rows below give T cell receptor beta chains drawn from one sample of a study of T cells in Graves' hyperthyroidism and ophthalmopathy. Using its own MiXCR run on the multiplex PCR reads, TCRdb lists one record per CDR3 protein. The table records roughly 61,000 distinct CDR3 sequences, about 50% of them present only once. The sequencing sample was made of blood. All receptors derive from a woman aged 55-70 years with Graves' ophthalmopathy. Both conserved end residues are part of each CDR3.

V gene	J gene	CDR3 protein
TRBV9	TRBJ2-5	CASSVEGVIGEAQYF
TRBV9	TRBJ2-7	CASSVGKAYEQYF
TRBV27	TRBJ2-1	CASSSRAPGPYNEQFF
TRBV4-1	TRBJ2-5	CASSLTSIETQYF
TRBV7-9	TRBJ2-1	CASSSRDRGDNEQFF
TRBV6-5	TRBJ1-1	CATKPRNTEAFF
TRBV5-1	TRBJ2-1	CASSLFSPAAVYNEQFF
TRBV20-1	TRBJ1-4	CSGQINEKLFF
TRBV20-1	TRBJ2-7	CSAQTSGGGEQYF
TRBV7-3	TRBJ2-1	CASSLIAGQTYNEQFF
TRBV20-1	TRBJ1-1	CSSVLLNTEAFF
TRBV5-1	TRBJ2-1	CASSLVAVGSYNEQFF
TRBV6-2/TRBV6-3	TRBJ2-2	CASRPQGARDTGELFF
TRBV7-2	TRBJ2-7	CASSFYICSASWGWRDEQYF
TRBV27	TRBJ1-2	CASSPRGLTGARGYTF
TRBV4-1	TRBJ2-7	CASSLQGASYEQYF
TRBV9	TRBJ2-2	CASSVEWKIGGGGELFF
TRBV5-1	TRBJ2-7	CASSLAQPYEQYF
TRBV9	TRBJ2-5	CASSTRPGGGETQYF
TRBV28	TRBJ2-5	CAGSLEYQETQYF
TRBV29-1	TRBJ2-7	CSASTRESYEQYF
TRBV3-1	TRBJ2-3	CASSEAGSDTQYF
TRBV7-9	TRBJ1-3	CASSLGHRISGNTIYF
TRBV24-1	TRBJ2-1	CATSDWGGSKPNEQFF
TRBV20-1	TRBJ1-5	CSTPGTGENQPQHF
TRBV6-1	TRBJ1-4	CASSEGTGYEKLFF
TRBV29-1	TRBJ2-1	CSAEDRGHEQFF
TRBV7-2	TRBJ2-7	CASSQDRGRTEQYF
TRBV7-3	TRBJ1-1	CASSLGGGGGEAFF
TRBV3-1	TRBJ1-5	CASSPQGGNQPQHF
TRBV18	TRBJ1-1	CVSSSSGNTEASF
TRBV7-3	TRBJ2-6	CASSLLWAGAGANVLTF
TRBV12-3/TRBV12-4	TRBJ2-5	CASSFLGQETQYF
TRBV6-2/TRBV6-3	TRBJ2-7	CASRGTSADEQYF
TRBV7-2	TRBJ2-5	CASRPTLAGQETQYF
TRBV20-1	TRBJ2-5	CTTGLETQYF
TRBV20-1	TRBJ2-7	CSARGTGRTYEQYF
TRBV10-3	TRBJ1-1	CATGGAGLWNTEAFF
TRBV7-9	TRBJ2-3	CASSPQTPDTQYF
TRBV14	TRBJ2-7	CASSPYAGQHYEQYF
TRBV13	TRBJ2-2	CASTLGASGGELFF
TRBV5-1	TRBJ1-2	CASGFPGGIYGYTF
TRBV20-1	TRBJ1-6	CRQGDSPLHF
TRBV7-9	TRBJ2-1	CASSRGQSSYNEQFF
TRBV4-3	TRBJ2-3	CASSQGGLAGGHPTDTQYF
TRBV7-7	TRBJ2-3	CASSQTGMADTQYF
TRBV15	TRBJ2-1	CATSSQVQGEQFF
TRBV9	TRBJ2-3	CASSDRILATDTQYF
TRBV6-2/TRBV6-3	TRBJ1-2	CASSYVSDRCGYTF
TRBV19	TRBJ2-1	CASSILSGGSNEQFF